This TCR beta chain was observed in a study of human T cells and chemical hapten exposure (dated by TCRdb to the early 2020s). Concerning the study at large: For sensitization, 2% DPC in acetone was applied to a 2 cm by 2 cm area of upper inner arm skin. Blood was sampled from patients pre-sensitization (week 0) and at 2, 6 and about 24 weeks after DPC sensitization. About 27 alopecia patients gave blood for TCR sequencing at one to four time points (pre-sensitization, 2, 6 and 24 weeks). Weekly therapeutic DPC doses were additionally applied to the scalp of patients throughout the roughly 23-week study period. Patch testing on the upper back used Finn chambers containing 0.01% DPC, with scoring done after 6 days according to International Contact Dermatitis Research Group standards. Libraries were pooled for sequencing, and per-sample TCR yields varied mainly because of small differences in library volumes within the pool. Alopecia areata with under or over 50% scalp involvement, alopecia totalis and alopecia universalis were represented in the patient cohort, which was mostly female. This study followed changes in the peripheral blood TCR repertoire in vivo during primary and secondary sensitization of alopecia patients to the hapten diphenylcyclopropenone (DPC). What the research found in general, with its limitations: The number of PT1 expanded TCRs positively correlated with patch test score, significant at thresholds 8, 16 and 32 but not 4. After repeated subsampling, changes were observed in the strength of the expansion versus patch-test correlation and in the threshold at which the correlation became significant. All patients had alopecia, a presumed autoimmune disease, so their immune response might differ from that of healthy individuals. Compared with pre-sensitization or healthy control sets, expanded TCRs formed significantly more large CDR3 similarity clusters, which is consistent with antigen-driven responses. The number of TCRs above 1 in 1000 frequency did not change with DPC sensitization; there was no evidence of global repertoire structure alterations.

Libraries were made using RACE. Sequencing instrument: NextSeq 500. During library preparation, unique molecular identifiers were attached to individual cDNA molecules so that TCRs could be counted in a quantitative, reproducible way. From each blood RNA sample, both TCR alpha and TCR beta chains were sequenced. On the authors' methods: The median number of TCRs per sample was roughly 98,000, ranging from about 20,000 to 750,000. V, J and CDR3 annotation of the TCR reads was carried out using the Decombinator software suite. For the PS versus PT1 abundance plots, all samples were subsampled to the same number of TCRs (28,000). Expanded TCRs were defined as absent before sensitization and observed at least eight times at the 2-week time point. TCRdb passed the public sequencing reads through fastp at Q25 and MiXCR, retaining productive beta sequences. Entries are consolidated by CDR3 protein sequence, retaining the most common genes and DNA. These V and J calls rely on TCRdb rather than the paper's analysis. This sample comprises some 180,000 distinct CDR3 sequences, 20% to 25% of them detected only once. Under 7.5% of the sample rests with the top ten.

The CDR3 has 14 amino acids, counting the end cysteine and phenylalanine. The read is trimmed to its CDR3 DNA, 42 bases read in frame from base 1. The germline V and J ends show losses of 4 bases and 5 bases respectively, and no gene match explains 3 bases of the junction. The germline V gene specifies SNHLY as CDR1 and FYNNEI as CDR2. This clonotype turned up a few times. The antigen it recognizes is unknown. No clone much larger than this one lies a single base away; base qualities are absent. The sample's time point, from its label and the paper: patch test 1, 2 weeks after DPC sensitization. The treatment or condition label on this specimen signifies: therapeutic diphenylcyclopropenone sensitization with weekly scalp DPC. Blood at each patch-test visit was drawn before the patch test was applied. Patients were eligible if aged 18 to 70, diagnosed with alopecia and judged suitable for DPC therapy, and pregnant patients were excluded. Total RNA was isolated from unfractionated whole blood collected in Tempus Blood RNA tubes.

The TCR was taken from a woman aged 50 to 60 with alopecia areata. Some clones in this sample may be carry-over from other donors' samples. The sequenced sample was whole blood, obtained in connection with sensitization to the hapten diphenylcyclopropenone (DPC). The sequence is built from TRBV2 and TRBJ1-5; 9 middle bases align to TRBD1. For the CDR3, the sequence is CASSADRGHQPQHF. The sequenced DNA is TGTGCCAGCAGTGCGGACAGGGGTCATCAGCCCCAGCATTTT. The full variable domain, with segments outside the CDR3 supplied by the reference TRBV2 and TRBJ1-5 proteins, appears as EPEVTQTPSHQVTQMGQEVILRCVPISNHLYFYWYRQILGQKVEFLVSFYNNEISEKSEIFDDQFSVERPDGSNFTLKIRSTKLEDSAMYFCASSADRGHQPQHFGDGTRLSIL.